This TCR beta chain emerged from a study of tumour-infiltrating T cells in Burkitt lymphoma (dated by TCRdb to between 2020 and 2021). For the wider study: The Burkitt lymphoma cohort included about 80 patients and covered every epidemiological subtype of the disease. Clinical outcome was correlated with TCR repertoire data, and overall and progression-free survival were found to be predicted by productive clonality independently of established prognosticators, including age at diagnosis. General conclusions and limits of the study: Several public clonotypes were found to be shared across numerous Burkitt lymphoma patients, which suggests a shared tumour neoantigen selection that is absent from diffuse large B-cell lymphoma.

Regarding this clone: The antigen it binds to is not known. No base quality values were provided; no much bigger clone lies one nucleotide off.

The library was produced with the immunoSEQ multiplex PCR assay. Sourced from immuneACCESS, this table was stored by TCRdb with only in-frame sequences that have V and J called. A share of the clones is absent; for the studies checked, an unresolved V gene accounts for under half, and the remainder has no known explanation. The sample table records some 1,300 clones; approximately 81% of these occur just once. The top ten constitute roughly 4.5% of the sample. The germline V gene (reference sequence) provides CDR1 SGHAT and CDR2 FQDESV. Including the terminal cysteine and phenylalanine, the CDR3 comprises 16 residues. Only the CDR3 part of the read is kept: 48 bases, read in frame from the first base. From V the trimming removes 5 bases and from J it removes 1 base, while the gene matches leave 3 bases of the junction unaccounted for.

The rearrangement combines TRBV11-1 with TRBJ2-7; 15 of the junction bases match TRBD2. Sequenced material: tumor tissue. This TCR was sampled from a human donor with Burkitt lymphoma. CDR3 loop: CASSMGLAGGSYEQYF. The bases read TGTGCCAGCAGCATGGGACTAGCGGGAGGATCCTACGAGCAGTACTTC.